This TCR beta chain originates from a study of T cell repertoires in cytomegalovirus infection. In the study overall: Shared public TCR beta signatures pointed to both CMV infection and a matching HLA type. Study-wide points: CMV-specific TCR beta clonotypes restricted by HLA-C were the ones dominating the ex vivo response.

This clonotype was seen more than once but under ten times. The antigen is not known. The ends were cut back, 1 base at V and 2 bases at J, with 12 bases in the middle. This CDR3 has 16 amino acids. Per the germline V gene, CDR1 is SGHVS and CDR2 is FQNEAQ. MiXCR, run by TCRdb on the reads, gives a single entry per CDR3 protein. The sample has 680,000 or so distinct CDR3 sequences, roughly 35% seen once. The sequence came from a human donor in good health (CMV status not recorded). Some clones in this sample may be carry-over from other donors' samples. The rearrangement joins TRBV7-8 to TRBJ2-1; D not certain. The sequencing input was PBMCs. The CDR3, as DNA: TGTGCCAGCAGCTTAGACTCGGAGAGTCCCTACAATGAGCAGTTCTTC. This codes for CASSLDSESPYNEQFF.